This TCR beta chain was recorded in a study of blood T cell repertoires in COVID-19. Looked up from germline, CDR1 is LGHDT and CDR2 is YNNKEL (reference sequence). The CDR3 runs 14 residues. V lost 6 bases and J lost 1; bases outside the gene matches: 5. Sequencing was performed with immunoSEQ multiplex PCR; in TCRdb, only in-frame clones are kept and a portion is missing. Of around 260,000 clones listed, roughly 83% are singletons. J is TRBJ2-7 and V is TRBV3-1 (or the pseudogene TRBV3-2); 8 bases are shared with TRBD2. The sequence was collected from a man aged 55 to 70 who had recovered from COVID-19. Sample: peripheral blood. CDR3 sequence (DNA): TGTGCCAGCAGTCTAGCGGGTTATTCCTACGAGCAGTACTTC. Translating gives CASSLAGYSYEQYF.